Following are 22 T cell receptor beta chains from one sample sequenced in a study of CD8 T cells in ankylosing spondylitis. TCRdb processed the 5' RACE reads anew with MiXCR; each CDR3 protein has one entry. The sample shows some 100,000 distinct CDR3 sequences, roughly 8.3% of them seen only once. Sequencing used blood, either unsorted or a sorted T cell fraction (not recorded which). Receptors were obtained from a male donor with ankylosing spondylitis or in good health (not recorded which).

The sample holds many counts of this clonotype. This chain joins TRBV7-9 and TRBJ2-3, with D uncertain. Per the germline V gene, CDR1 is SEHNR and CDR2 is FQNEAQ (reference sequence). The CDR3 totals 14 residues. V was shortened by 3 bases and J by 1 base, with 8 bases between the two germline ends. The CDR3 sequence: CASSFNGGTDTQYF. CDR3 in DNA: TGTGCCAGCAGCTTTAATGGGGGCACAGATACGCAGTATTTT.

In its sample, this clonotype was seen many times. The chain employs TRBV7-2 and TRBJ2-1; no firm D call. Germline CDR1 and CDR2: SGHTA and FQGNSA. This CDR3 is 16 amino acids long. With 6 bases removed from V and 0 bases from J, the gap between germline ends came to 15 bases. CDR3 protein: CASRPLIYSSYNEQFF. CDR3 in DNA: TGTGCCAGCAGACCCCTAATCTACAGCTCCTACAATGAGCAGTTCTTC.

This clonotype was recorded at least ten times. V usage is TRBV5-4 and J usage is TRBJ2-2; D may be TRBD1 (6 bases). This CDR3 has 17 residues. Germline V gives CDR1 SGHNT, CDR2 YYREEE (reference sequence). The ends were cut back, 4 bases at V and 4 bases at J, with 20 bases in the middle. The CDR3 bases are TGTGCCAGCAGCCAACAGGGATCCTCAGTGAGCACCGGGGAGCTGTTTTTT. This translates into CASSQQGSSVSTGELFF.

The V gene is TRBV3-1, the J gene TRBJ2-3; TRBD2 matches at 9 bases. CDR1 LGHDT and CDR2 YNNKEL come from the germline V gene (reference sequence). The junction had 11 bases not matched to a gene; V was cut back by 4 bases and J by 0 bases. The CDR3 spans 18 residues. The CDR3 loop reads CASSLRTSATPSTDTQYF. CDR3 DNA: TGTGCCAGCAGCCTCCGGACTAGCGCCACGCCTAGCACAGATACGCAGTATTTT.

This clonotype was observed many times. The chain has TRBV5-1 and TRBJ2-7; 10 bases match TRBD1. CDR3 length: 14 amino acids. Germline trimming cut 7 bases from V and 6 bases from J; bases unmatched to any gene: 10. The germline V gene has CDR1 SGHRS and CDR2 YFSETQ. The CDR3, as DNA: TGCGCCAGCGCCCTACGACAGGGGGCGGCCGAGCAGTACTTC. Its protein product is CASALRQGAAEQYF.

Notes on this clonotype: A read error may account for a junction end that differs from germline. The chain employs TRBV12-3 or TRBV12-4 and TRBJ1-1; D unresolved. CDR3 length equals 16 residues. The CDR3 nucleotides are TGCGCCAGCAGTTTTGGCCCGTCGAGAGCGCCTGCTGAAGCTTTCTTT. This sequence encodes CASSFGPSRAPAEAFF.

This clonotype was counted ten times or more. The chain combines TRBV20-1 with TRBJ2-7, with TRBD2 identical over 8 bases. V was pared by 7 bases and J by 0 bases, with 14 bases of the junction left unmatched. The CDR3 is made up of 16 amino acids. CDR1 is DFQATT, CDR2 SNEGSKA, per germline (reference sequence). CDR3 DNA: TGCAGTGTTCCGGGTGGAGGGACTAGAGGCTCCTACGAGCAGTACTTC. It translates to CSVPGGGTRGSYEQYF.

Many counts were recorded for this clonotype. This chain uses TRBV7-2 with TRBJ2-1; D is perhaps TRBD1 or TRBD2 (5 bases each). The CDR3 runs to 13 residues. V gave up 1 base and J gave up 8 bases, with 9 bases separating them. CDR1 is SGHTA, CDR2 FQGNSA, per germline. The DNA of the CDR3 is TGTGCCAGCAGCTTAGACCAGGGAGATGAGCAGTTCTTC. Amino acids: CASSLDQGDEQFF.

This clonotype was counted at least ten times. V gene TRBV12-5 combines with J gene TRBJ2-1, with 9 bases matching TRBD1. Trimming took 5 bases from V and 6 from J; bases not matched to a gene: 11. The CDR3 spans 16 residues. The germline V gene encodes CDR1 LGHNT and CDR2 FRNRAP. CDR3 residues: CASGNPGTGFVNEQFF. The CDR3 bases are TGTGCTAGTGGTAATCCCGGGACAGGGTTCGTCAATGAGCAGTTCTTC.

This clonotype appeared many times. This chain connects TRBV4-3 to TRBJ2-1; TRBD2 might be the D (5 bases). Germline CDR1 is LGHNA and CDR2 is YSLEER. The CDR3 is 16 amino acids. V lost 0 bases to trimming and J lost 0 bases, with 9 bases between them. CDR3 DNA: TGCGCCAGCAGCCAAGATCCGAGGGTCTCCTACAATGAGCAGTTCTTC. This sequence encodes CASSQDPRVSYNEQFF.

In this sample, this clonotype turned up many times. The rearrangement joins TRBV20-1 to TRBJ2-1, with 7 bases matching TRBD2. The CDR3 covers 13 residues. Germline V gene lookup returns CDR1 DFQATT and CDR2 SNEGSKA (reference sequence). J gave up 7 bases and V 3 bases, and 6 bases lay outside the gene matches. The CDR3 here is CSASGVGGNEQFF. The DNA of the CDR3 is TGCAGTGCTAGTGGAGTGGGAGGGAATGAGCAGTTCTTC.

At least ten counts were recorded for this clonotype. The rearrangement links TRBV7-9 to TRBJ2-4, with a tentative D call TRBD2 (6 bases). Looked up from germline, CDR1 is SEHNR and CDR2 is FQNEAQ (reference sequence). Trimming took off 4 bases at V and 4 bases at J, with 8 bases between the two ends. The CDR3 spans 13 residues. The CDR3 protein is CASSSGGKNIQYF. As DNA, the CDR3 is TGTGCCAGCAGCTCCGGAGGGAAAAACATTCAGTACTTC.

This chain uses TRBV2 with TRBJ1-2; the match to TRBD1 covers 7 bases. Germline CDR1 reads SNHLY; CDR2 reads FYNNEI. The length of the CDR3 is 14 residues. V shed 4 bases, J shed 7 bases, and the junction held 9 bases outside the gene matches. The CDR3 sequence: CASSAEQGWGGYTF. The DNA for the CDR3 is TGTGCCAGCAGTGCTGAACAGGGGTGGGGTGGCTACACCTTC.

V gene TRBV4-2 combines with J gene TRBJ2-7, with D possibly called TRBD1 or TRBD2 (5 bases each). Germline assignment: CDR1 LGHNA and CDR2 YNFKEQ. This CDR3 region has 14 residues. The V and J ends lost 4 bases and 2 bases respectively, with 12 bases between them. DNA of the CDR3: TGTGCCAGCAGCCCGGGGCGCTTCCCCTACGAGCAGTACTTC. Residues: CASSPGRFPYEQYF.

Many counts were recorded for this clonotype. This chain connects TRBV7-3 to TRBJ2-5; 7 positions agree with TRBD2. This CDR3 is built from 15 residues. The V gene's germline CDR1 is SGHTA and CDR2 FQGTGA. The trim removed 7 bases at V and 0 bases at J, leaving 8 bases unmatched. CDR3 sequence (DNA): TGTGCCAGCACCGTAACGGGACTATACCAAGAGACCCAGTACTTC. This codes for CASTVTGLYQETQYF.

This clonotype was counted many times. This chain's CDR3 is CASKQATNTGELFF. As DNA, the CDR3 is TGTGCCAGCAAACAGGCAACGAACACCGGGGAGCTGTTTTTT. This sequence joins TRBV7-9 and TRBJ2-2; D may be TRBD1 (5 bases). V was cut by 7 bases and J by 0 bases, with 9 bases left in between. The germline gives CDR1 SEHNR, CDR2 FQNEAQ (reference sequence). This CDR3 comprises 14 residues.

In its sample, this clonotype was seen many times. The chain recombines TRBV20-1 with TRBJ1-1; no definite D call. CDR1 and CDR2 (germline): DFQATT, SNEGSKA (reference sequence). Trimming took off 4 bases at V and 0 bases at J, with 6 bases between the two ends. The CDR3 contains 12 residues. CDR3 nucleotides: TGCAGTGCTACTGGGATGAACACTGAAGCTTTCTTT. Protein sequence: CSATGMNTEAFF.

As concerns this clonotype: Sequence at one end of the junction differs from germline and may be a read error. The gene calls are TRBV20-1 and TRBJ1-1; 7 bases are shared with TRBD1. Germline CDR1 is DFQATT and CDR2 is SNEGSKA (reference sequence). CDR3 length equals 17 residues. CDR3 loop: CCAPPGDREPVGTEAFF. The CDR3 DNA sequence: TGCTGTGCCCCGCCGGGTGACAGGGAGCCTGTTGGGACTGAAGCTTTCTTT.

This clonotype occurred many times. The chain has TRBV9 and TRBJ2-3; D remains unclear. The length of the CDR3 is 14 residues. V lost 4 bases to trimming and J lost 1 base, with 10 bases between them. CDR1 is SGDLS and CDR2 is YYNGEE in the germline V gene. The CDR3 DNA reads TGTGCCAGCAGCCTCCCAGCGCGCACAGATACGCAGTATTTT. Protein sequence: CASSLPARTDTQYF.

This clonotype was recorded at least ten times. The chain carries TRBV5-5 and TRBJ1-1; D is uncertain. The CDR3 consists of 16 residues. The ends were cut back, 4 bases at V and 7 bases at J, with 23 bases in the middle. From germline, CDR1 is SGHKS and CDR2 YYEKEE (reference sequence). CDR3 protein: CASSLEPGRARGEAFF. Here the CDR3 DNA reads TGTGCCAGCAGCCTGGAGCCCGGGAGGGCGCGGGGTGAAGCTTTCTTT.

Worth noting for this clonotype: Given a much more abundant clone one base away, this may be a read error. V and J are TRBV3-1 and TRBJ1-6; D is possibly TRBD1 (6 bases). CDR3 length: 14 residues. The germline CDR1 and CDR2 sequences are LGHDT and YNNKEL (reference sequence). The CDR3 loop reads CASSPRDTNLPLHF. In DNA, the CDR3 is TGTGCCAGCAGCCCACGGGACACCAATTTACCCCTCCACTTT. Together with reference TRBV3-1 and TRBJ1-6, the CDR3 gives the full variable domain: DTAVSQTPKYLVTQMGNDKSIKCEQNLGHDTMYWYKQDSKKFLKIMFSYNNKELIINETVPNRFSPKSPDKAHLNLHINSLELGDSAVYFCASSPRDTNLPLHFGNGTRLTVT.

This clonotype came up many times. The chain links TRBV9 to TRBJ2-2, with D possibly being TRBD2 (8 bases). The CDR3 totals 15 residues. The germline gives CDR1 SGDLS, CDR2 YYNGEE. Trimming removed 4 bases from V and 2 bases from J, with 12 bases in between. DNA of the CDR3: TGTGCCAGCAGCCCGGGAGGGGGCAACACCGGGGAGCTGTTTTTT. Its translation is CASSPGGGNTGELFF.